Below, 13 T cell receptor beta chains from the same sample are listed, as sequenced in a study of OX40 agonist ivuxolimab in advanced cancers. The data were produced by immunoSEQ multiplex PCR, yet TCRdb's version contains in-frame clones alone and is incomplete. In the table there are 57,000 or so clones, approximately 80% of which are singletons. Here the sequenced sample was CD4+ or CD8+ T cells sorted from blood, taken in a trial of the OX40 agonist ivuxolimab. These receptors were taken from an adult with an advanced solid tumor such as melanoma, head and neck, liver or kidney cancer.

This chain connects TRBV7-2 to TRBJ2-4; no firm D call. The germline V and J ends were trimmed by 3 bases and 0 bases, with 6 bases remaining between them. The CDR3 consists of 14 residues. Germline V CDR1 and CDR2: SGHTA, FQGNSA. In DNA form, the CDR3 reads TGTGCCAGCAGCTTGGATCCAGCCAAAAACATTCAGTACTTC. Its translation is CASSLDPAKNIQYF.

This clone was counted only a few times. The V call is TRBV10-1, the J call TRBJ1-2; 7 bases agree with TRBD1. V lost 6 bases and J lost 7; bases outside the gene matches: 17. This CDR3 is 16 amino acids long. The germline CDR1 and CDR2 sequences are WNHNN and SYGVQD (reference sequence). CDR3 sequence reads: CASSESPSATGFGYTF. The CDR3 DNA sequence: TGCGCCAGCAGCGAATCTCCTTCCGCGACAGGGTTTGGCTACACCTTC.

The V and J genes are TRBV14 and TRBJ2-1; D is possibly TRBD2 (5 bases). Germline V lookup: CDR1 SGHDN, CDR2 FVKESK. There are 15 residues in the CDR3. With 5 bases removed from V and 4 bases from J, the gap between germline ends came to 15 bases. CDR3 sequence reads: CASSSAVTQYNEQFF. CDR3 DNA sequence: TGTGCCAGCAGCTCAGCGGTAACCCAATACAATGAGCAGTTCTTC.

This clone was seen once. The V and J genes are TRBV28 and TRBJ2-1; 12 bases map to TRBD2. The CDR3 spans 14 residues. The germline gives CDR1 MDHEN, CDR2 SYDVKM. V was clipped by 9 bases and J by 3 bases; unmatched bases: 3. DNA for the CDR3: TGTGCCAGTGGACTAGCGGGGCTCTACAATGAGCAGTTCTTC. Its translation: CASGLAGLYNEQFF. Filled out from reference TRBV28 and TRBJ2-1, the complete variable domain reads DVKVTQSSRYLVKRTGEKVFLECVQDMDHENMFWYRQDPGLGLRLIYFSYDVKMKEKGDIPEGYSVSREKKERFSLILESASTNQTSMYLCASGLAGLYNEQFFGPGTRLTVL.

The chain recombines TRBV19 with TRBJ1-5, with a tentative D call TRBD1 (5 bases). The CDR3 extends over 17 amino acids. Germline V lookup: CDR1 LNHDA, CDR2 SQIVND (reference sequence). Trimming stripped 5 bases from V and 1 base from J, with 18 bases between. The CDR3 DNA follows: TGTGCCAGTAGTGCCTGGACGGGGGTTCGGAGCAATCAGCCCCAGCATTTT. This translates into CASSAWTGVRSNQPQHF.

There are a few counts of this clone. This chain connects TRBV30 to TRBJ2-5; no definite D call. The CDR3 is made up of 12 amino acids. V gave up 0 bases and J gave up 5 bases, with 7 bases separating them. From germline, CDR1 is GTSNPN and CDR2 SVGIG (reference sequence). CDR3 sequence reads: CAWSVVQETQYF. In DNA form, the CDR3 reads TGTGCCTGGAGTGTGGTCCAGGAGACCCAGTACTTC.

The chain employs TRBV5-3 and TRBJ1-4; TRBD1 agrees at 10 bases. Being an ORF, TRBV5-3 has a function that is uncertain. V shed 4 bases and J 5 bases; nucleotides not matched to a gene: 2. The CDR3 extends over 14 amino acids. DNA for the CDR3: TGTGCCAGAAGCCAGGGACAGGGGAATGAAAAACTGTTTTTT. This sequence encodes CARSQGQGNEKLFF.

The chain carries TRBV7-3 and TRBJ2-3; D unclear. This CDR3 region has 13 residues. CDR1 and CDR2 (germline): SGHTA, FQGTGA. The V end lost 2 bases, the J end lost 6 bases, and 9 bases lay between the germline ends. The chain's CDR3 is CASSLVFLDTQYF. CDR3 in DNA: TGTGCCAGCAGCTTAGTATTTTTGGATACGCAGTATTTT.

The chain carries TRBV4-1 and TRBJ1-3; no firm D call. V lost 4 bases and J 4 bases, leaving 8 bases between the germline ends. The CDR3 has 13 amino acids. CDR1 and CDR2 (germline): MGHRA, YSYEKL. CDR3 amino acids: CASSLNTGNTIYF. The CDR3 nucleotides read TGCGCCAGCAGCCTCAACACGGGAAACACCATATATTTT.

The CDR3, as DNA: TGTGCCAGCAGCCGCTCAAGCGGCAGTTTTATATCTGGAAACACCATATATTTT. This sequence encodes CASSRSSGSFISGNTIYF. The chain combines TRBV7-9 with TRBJ1-3; D gene unclear. Between the trimmed V and J ends, which lost 5 bases and 1 base, there was a span of 21 bases. The germline V gene has CDR1 SEHNR and CDR2 FQNEAQ (reference sequence). This CDR3 is 18 amino acids long.

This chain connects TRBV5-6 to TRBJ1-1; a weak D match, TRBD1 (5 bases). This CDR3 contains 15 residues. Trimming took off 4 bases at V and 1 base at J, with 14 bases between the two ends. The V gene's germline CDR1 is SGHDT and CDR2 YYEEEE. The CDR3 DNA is TGTGCCAGCAGCGAACCTGACAGAGGGAACACTGAAGCTTTCTTT. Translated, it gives CASSEPDRGNTEAFF.

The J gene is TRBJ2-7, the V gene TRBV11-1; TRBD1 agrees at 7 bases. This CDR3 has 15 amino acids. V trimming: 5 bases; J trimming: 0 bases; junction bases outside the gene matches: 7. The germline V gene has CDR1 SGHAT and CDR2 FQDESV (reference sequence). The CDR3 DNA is TGTGCCAGCAGCGCCACCGGGACAGTCTCCTACGAGCAGTACTTC. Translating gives CASSATGTVSYEQYF.

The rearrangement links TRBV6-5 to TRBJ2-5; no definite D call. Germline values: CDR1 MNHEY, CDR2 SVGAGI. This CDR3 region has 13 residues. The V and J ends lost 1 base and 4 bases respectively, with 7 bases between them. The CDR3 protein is CASSYWPRETQYF. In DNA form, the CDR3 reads TGTGCCAGCAGTTACTGGCCGCGAGAGACCCAGTACTTC.